This entry is about one TCR beta chain. The antigen remains unidentified. These data originate in a study of shared clonotypes between healthy human individuals. Looking at the study overall: A couple of female and a few male donors aged 18 to 49 were enrolled.

The CDR3 covers 13 residues. The ends lost 2 bases at V and 6 bases at J; junction bases unmatched: 1. Germline V gives CDR1 SGHRS, CDR2 YFSETQ. Overall study results and limits: Generally, estimated richness proved larger in naive subsets than it did in memory subsets.

Only in-frame clones appear in the TCRdb table, and some are missing; sequencing was by immunoSEQ multiplex PCR. The profile shows millions of clones, roughly 91% of them singletons. CD45RO-negative cells were positively selected for CCR7, leaving out terminally differentiated effector memory CD45RA+ cells. The V call is TRBV5-1, the J call TRBJ1-2; 10 nucleotides align to TRBD1. The sequenced sample was naive CD8+ T cells from PBMCs. This TCR derives from a man younger than 35 in good health. Some clones in this sample may be carry-over from other donors' samples. The DNA for the CDR3 is TGCGCCAGCAGCTTCGGACAGGGGGATGGCTACACCTTC. Its translation is CASSFGQGDGYTF.